One and the same sample provided the 25 T cell receptor beta chains below, sequenced in a study of T cells in Graves' hyperthyroidism and ophthalmopathy. Amplification of TCR beta CDR3 regions used RNA as the template. When the TCR CDR3 underwent first-round RT-PCR, the HTBI primer set was used. TCRdb re-analysed the multiplex PCR reads in MiXCR, keeping a single row per CDR3 protein. The repertoire holds approximately 370,000 distinct CDR3 sequences, with just under 15% as singletons. The specimen sequenced was blood. The receptors come from a woman in her thirties with Graves' hyperthyroidism.

The chain recombines TRBV5-1 with TRBJ1-1; perhaps TRBD1 as D (5 bases). The V gene lost 1 base and the J gene lost 1 base, with 14 bases spanning the gap. The CDR3 extends over 16 amino acids. CDR1 is SGHRS and CDR2 is YFSETQ in the germline V gene. CDR3 coding DNA: TGCGCCAGCAGCTTGTGGGGGGTCGGCGAGAACACTGAAGCTTTCTTT. Its protein product is CASSLWGVGENTEAFF.

The chain is built from TRBV5-1 and TRBJ1-1; D ambiguous. V was pared by 4 bases and J by 0 bases, with 16 bases between. The germline V gene has CDR1 SGHRS and CDR2 YFSETQ. The CDR3 is made up of 16 amino acids. The CDR3 reads CASSNGPREMNTEAFF. CDR3 DNA sequence: TGCGCCAGCAGCAACGGACCCCGAGAAATGAACACTGAAGCTTTCTTT.

The chain links TRBV20-1 to TRBJ2-2; 10 nucleotides line up with TRBD2. CDR3 length: 15 residues. V shed 2 bases, J shed 5 bases, and the junction held 5 bases outside the gene matches. In germline, CDR1 is DFQATT, CDR2 SNEGSKA (reference sequence). Here the CDR3 reads CSARSSGSGTGELFF. The CDR3 bases are TGCAGTGCTAGATCTAGCGGGAGTGGTACCGGGGAGCTGTTTTTT.

This clonotype has more than one count but fewer than ten. The gene calls are TRBV19 and TRBJ1-1, with D tentatively TRBD1 (6 bases). The V gene lost 6 bases and the J gene lost 6 bases, with 11 bases spanning the gap. The CDR3 spans 12 residues. Germline CDR1 and CDR2: LNHDA and SQIVND (reference sequence). CDR3 region: CASRDDRSEAFF. The CDR3 nucleotides read TGTGCCAGTAGGGATGACAGGTCTGAAGCTTTCTTT.

This clonotype was counted at least ten times. In nucleotides, the CDR3 is TGTGCCAGCAGCCAAGAATTTGAGGGGGCTGAAGCTTTCTTT. Its protein is CASSQEFEGAEAFF. The V call is TRBV3-1, the J call TRBJ1-1, with a weak D call TRBD1 (6 bases). V was shortened by 0 bases and J by 6 bases, with 11 bases between the two germline ends. CDR1 and CDR2 from the germline V gene are LGHDT and YNNKEL (reference sequence). This CDR3 contains 14 residues.

This clonotype was detected many times. This sequence joins TRBV7-9 and TRBJ2-5; TRBD2 aligns across 7 bases. This CDR3 contains 14 residues. Trimming at V came to 6 bases and at J to 2 bases, leaving 6 bases not matched to a gene. The germline CDR1 and CDR2 sequences are SEHNR and FQNEAQ (reference sequence). CDR3 coding DNA: TGTGCCAGCAGTCAAAGCGGGAATCAAGAGACCCAGTACTTC. It codes for CASSQSGNQETQYF.

This clonotype has only a few counts. The genes are TRBV29-1 and TRBJ1-2, with TRBD1 matching over 9 bases. This CDR3 is 13 amino acids long. Germline V gene sequence: CDR1 SQVTM, CDR2 ANQGSEA. With 4 bases clipped from V and 6 bases from J, the junction kept 6 bases outside the gene matches. CDR3 residues: CSVGNRGRDGYTF. The CDR3 DNA reads as TGCAGCGTTGGGAACAGGGGGCGAGATGGCTACACCTTC. The full variable domain, in which reference TRBV29-1 and TRBJ1-2 provide the parts outside the CDR3, is SAVISQKPSRDICQRGTSLTIQCQVDSQVTMMFWYRQQPGQSLTLIATANQGSEATYESGFVIDKFPISRPNLTFSTLTVSNMSPEDSSIYLCSVGNRGRDGYTFGSGTRLTVV.

Concerning this clonotype: A read error is possible here, since a much larger clone lies one base away. The gene calls are TRBV28 and TRBJ2-1, with D perhaps given as TRBD1 or TRBD2 (5 bases each). Germline assignment: CDR1 MDHEN and CDR2 SYDVKM. This CDR3 is built from 16 residues. V was clipped by 3 bases and J by 1 base, with 13 bases between them. CDR3 region: CASSFGAPGSYNEQFF. CDR3 in DNA: TGTGCCAGCAGTTTCGGGGCCCCAGGGTCCTACAATGAGCAGTTCTTC.

The chain employs TRBV4-1 and TRBJ1-2; D gene ambiguous. The germline CDR1 and CDR2 sequences are MGHRA and YSYEKL. V was pared by 2 bases and J by 4 bases, with 11 bases between. The CDR3 is made up of 14 amino acids. CDR3 in DNA: TGCGCCAGCAGCCAACAGAGGGTTTCCTATGGCTACACCTTC. This encodes CASSQQRVSYGYTF.

Here the CDR3 DNA reads TGCGCCAGCGCCGGCGGGACTAGCGGGTACAATGAGCAGTTCTTC. It encodes CASAGGTSGYNEQFF. This chain joins TRBV5-1 and TRBJ2-1; 12 bases map to TRBD2. The length of the CDR3 is 15 residues. The V gene end was trimmed by 7 bases and the J gene end by 4 bases; junction bases not matched to a gene: 6. The germline gives CDR1 SGHRS, CDR2 YFSETQ.

This clonotype was counted a few times. V and J are TRBV29-1 and TRBJ2-7; D gene ambiguous. V gave up 4 bases and J gave up 2 bases, with 9 bases separating them. From germline, CDR1 is SQVTM and CDR2 ANQGSEA. The CDR3 extends over 12 amino acids. The CDR3 DNA reads as TGCAGCGTTGCTTACGTAACCTACGAGCAGTACTTC. Translation gives CSVAYVTYEQYF.

The rearrangement uses TRBV4-1 and TRBJ2-2, with 11 positions matching TRBD2. The V gene end was trimmed by 5 bases and the J gene end by 5 bases; junction bases not matched to a gene: 7. The CDR3 consists of 16 residues. Germline V CDR1 and CDR2: MGHRA, YSYEKL. The CDR3 coding sequence is TGCGCCAGCAGCAATTTCGGGACTAGCGGAACCGGGGAGCTGTTTTTT. This translates into CASSNFGTSGTGELFF.

The V call is TRBV7-9, the J call TRBJ2-1; no reliable D call. The CDR3 has 15 amino acids. The germline V gene has CDR1 SEHNR and CDR2 FQNEAQ (reference sequence). The V and J ends lost 0 bases and 4 bases respectively, with 10 bases between them. The CDR3 coding sequence is TGTGCCAGCAGCTTAGCACTTTCTATATACAATGAGCAGTTCTTC. Protein sequence: CASSLALSIYNEQFF.

This clonotype was counted between two and nine times. The V gene is TRBV5-1, the J gene TRBJ2-1; possibly TRBD2 for D (5 bases). The V gene lost 1 base and the J gene lost 9 bases, with 11 bases spanning the gap. This CDR3 has 13 amino acids. Germline V gene sequence: CDR1 SGHRS, CDR2 YFSETQ. Here the CDR3 reads CASSLSAGTEQFF. The CDR3 DNA reads as TGCGCCAGCAGCTTGTCCGCGGGCACTGAGCAGTTCTTC.

The genes are TRBV30 and TRBJ2-7; D is perhaps TRBD1 (6 bases). Trimming took off 2 bases at V and 3 bases at J, with 11 bases between the two ends. The CDR3 has 13 residues. Germline V CDR1 and CDR2: GTSNPN, SVGIG (reference sequence). CDR3 loop: CAWSQGTYYEQYF. DNA for the CDR3: TGTGCCTGGAGTCAAGGGACATACTACGAGCAGTACTTC.

This clonotype was recorded many times. The chain joins TRBV12-3 or TRBV12-4 to TRBJ2-1, with TRBD2 identical over 12 bases. The ends lost 3 bases at V and 10 bases at J; junction bases unmatched: 13. This CDR3 comprises 17 residues. CDR3 sequence (DNA): TGTGCCAGCAGTTTCCAGGCCGCTAGCGGGAGGGCCAACGAGCAGTTCTTC. This codes for CASSFQAASGRANEQFF.

This clonotype appeared a few times. The gene calls are TRBV4-2 and TRBJ1-3; the D is unclear. Germline V lookup: CDR1 LGHNA, CDR2 YNFKEQ. The germline V and J ends were trimmed by 4 bases and 0 bases, with 13 bases remaining between them. This CDR3 spans 16 amino acids. CDR3 bases: TGTGCCAGCAGCCGGACGGAGGGATACTCTGGAAACACCATATATTTT. It is translated as CASSRTEGYSGNTIYF.

The table lists this clonotype with many counts. The rearrangement uses TRBV28 and TRBJ2-7, with D unclear. Deletions cut 4 bases from V and 2 bases from J, with 9 bases between. Germline values: CDR1 MDHEN, CDR2 SYDVKM. The CDR3 is 13 amino acids. The CDR3 coding sequence is TGTGCCAGCAGTTCAAGCGCCCCCTACGAGCAGTACTTC. Translating it yields CASSSSAPYEQYF.

This chain joins TRBV5-1 and TRBJ2-3; TRBD2 matches at 9 bases. V lost 0 bases to trimming and J lost 0 bases; unmatched junction nucleotides: 5. This CDR3 has 17 amino acids. Germline assignment: CDR1 SGHRS and CDR2 YFSETQ. CDR3 nucleotide sequence: TGCGCCAGCAGCTTGGGGTCTAGCGGGGCTAGCACAGATACGCAGTATTTT. This translates into CASSLGSSGASTDTQYF.

The rearrangement uses TRBV9 and TRBJ2-7; D might be TRBD1 (5 bases). CDR1 and CDR2 (germline): SGDLS, YYNGEE. V dropped 0 bases and J dropped 0 bases, with 7 bases sitting between them. CDR3 length equals 14 residues. The CDR3: CASSVEGVSYEQYF. The CDR3 DNA sequence: TGTGCCAGCAGCGTAGAAGGGGTCTCCTACGAGCAGTACTTC.

This clonotype was seen more than once but under ten times. The chain uses TRBV15 and TRBJ2-1; tentatively, D is TRBD1 (6 bases). There are 15 residues in the CDR3. The ends were cut back, 0 bases at V and 5 bases at J, with 11 bases in the middle. CDR1 and CDR2 (germline): LNHNV, YYDKDF (reference sequence). The chain's CDR3 is CATSRDVRQDNEQFF. The CDR3 nucleotides read TGTGCCACCAGCAGAGACGTAAGACAGGACAATGAGCAGTTCTTC.

The sample holds many counts of this clonotype. The chain carries TRBV20-1 and TRBJ2-3, with D maybe TRBD2 (6 bases). This CDR3 is built from 15 residues. CDR1 is DFQATT, CDR2 SNEGSKA, per germline (reference sequence). Trimming removed 3 bases at V and 2 bases at J, with 15 bases between. CDR3 coding DNA: TGCAGTGCTAGGTTGCTACTAGCTATCACAGATACGCAGTATTTT. It yields the protein CSARLLLAITDTQYF.

V gene TRBV15 combines with J gene TRBJ2-3; TRBD2 agrees at 12 bases. CDR1 and CDR2 (germline): LNHNV, YYDKDF (reference sequence). Losses at the gene ends were 1 base for V and 6 bases for J; bases not matched to a gene: 14. The CDR3 loop spans 19 amino acids. CDR3 in amino acids: CATSRGPASGRESRDTQYF. In nucleotides, the CDR3 is TGTGCCACCAGCAGAGGACCGGCTAGCGGGAGGGAAAGTAGGGATACGCAGTATTTT.

This clonotype was recorded many times. The rearrangement uses TRBV27 and TRBJ1-5, with 11 nucleotides matching TRBD1. The germline CDR1 and CDR2 sequences are MNHEY and SMNVEV (reference sequence). The CDR3 has 17 amino acids. Unmatched junction bases numbered 7, after V lost 5 bases and J lost 1 base. Here the CDR3 reads CASSLRDRGTSNQPQHF. The CDR3 region has the DNA TGTGCCAGCAGTCTCCGGGACAGGGGGACGAGCAATCAGCCCCAGCATTTT.

V and J are TRBV19 and TRBJ2-6; perhaps TRBD2 as D (6 bases). CDR1 and CDR2 from the germline V gene are LNHDA and SQIVND (reference sequence). This CDR3 is built from 17 residues. Between the trimmed V and J ends, which lost 4 bases and 1 base, there was a span of 14 bases. The CDR3 DNA sequence: TGTGCCAGTAGTACGGGACTGGTAAGGTCTGGGGCCAACGTCCTGACTTTC. It is translated as CASSTGLVRSGANVLTF.